One sample yielded the 32 T cell receptor beta chains listed below, sequenced in a study of vaccination effects on CD4 cells after COVID-19. Sequencing used immunoSEQ multiplex PCR; TCRdb keeps in-frame clones, though not all of them. Of more than 45,000 clones in the sample, about 76% were seen once. These receptors have no identified antigens. Culture lasted over 9 days before CD4+ T cell isolation. The sample was CD4+ T cells from PBMCs cultured without peptide, taken before COVID-19 vaccination. The receptors shown here come from a human donor who had a prior SARS-CoV-2 infection.

V usage is TRBV23-1 and J usage is TRBJ2-7, with D possibly being TRBD1 or TRBD2 (5 bases each). TRBV23-1 is designated an ORF whose function remains uncertain. The length of the CDR3 is 15 residues. With 3 bases removed from V and 2 bases from J, the gap between germline ends came to 14 bases. CDR3 protein: CASSHASRVAYEQYF. CDR3 in DNA: TGCGCCAGCAGTCATGCTAGCAGGGTGGCCTACGAGCAGTACTTC.

This clone was recorded only once. This rearrangement joins TRBV9 to TRBJ2-5, with unresolved D. Trimming removed 4 bases at V and 2 bases at J, with 12 bases between. The germline CDR1 and CDR2 sequences are SGDLS and YYNGEE. The CDR3 is 14 amino acids. The CDR3 loop reads CASSKSIEQETQYF. The CDR3, as DNA: TGTGCCAGCAGCAAATCGATAGAACAAGAGACCCAGTACTTC.

The genes are TRBV6-6 and TRBJ2-7, with 7 bases fitting TRBD2. CDR3 length: 15 residues. CDR1 and CDR2 (germline): MNHNY, SVGAGI (reference sequence). Losses at the gene ends were 7 bases for V and 2 bases for J; bases not matched to a gene: 11. The CDR3 is CASTSPKAGTYEQYF. Written as DNA, the CDR3 is TGTGCCAGCACTTCTCCGAAAGCGGGGACCTACGAGCAGTACTTC.

This clone was counted once. One end of the junction fails to match germline, which may point to a read error. This chain links TRBV4-1 with TRBJ1-4; TRBD1 is a possible D gene (6 bases). Germline CDR1 and CDR2: MGHRA and YSYEKL. The length of the CDR3 is 13 residues. The CDR3 coding sequence is TGCGCCAGCAGCCAAGACATAGAGGGGGGTAAGCTTTTT. This translates into CASSQDIEGGKLF.

This chain uses TRBV7-9 with TRBJ1-2, with a weak D call TRBD1 (5 bases). Between the trimmed V and J ends, which lost 1 base and 14 bases, there was a span of 14 bases. The CDR3 has 12 amino acids. The germline CDR1 and CDR2 sequences are SEHNR and FQNEAQ (reference sequence). The CDR3 here is CASSLDKTVPTF. The CDR3 nucleotides are TGTGCCAGCAGCTTAGACAAGACAGTACCGACCTTC.

The V and J genes are TRBV19 and TRBJ2-3; either TRBD1 or TRBD2 may supply D (5 bases each). Germline lookup yields CDR1 LNHDA and CDR2 SQIVND (reference sequence). The CDR3 loop spans 18 amino acids. V was trimmed by 4 bases and J by 0 bases, leaving 20 bases between them. This chain's CDR3 is CASSRDTRGTTSTDTQYF. CDR3 nucleotide sequence: TGTGCCAGTAGTAGGGATACGAGGGGAACAACTAGCACAGATACGCAGTATTTT. Supplemented by reference TRBV19 and TRBJ2-3, the full variable domain reads DGGITQSPKYLFRKEGQNVTLSCEQNLNHDAMYWYRQDPGQGLRLIYYSQIVNDFQKGDIAEGYSVSREKKESFPLTVTSAQKNPTAFYLCASSRDTRGTTSTDTQYFGPGTRLTVL.

V gene TRBV10-3 combines with J gene TRBJ2-5; D remains unclear. The germline V and J ends were trimmed by 3 bases and 4 bases, with 15 bases remaining between them. Per the germline V gene, CDR1 is ENHRY and CDR2 is SYGVKD. The CDR3 contains 15 residues. CDR3 loop: CAISDGSGVPETQYF. The CDR3 DNA sequence: TGTGCCATCAGTGATGGTTCTGGGGTTCCAGAGACCCAGTACTTC.

CDR3 in amino acids: CASSVSALQETQYF. The CDR3 region has the DNA TGTGCCAGCAGCGTCTCGGCGCTACAAGAGACCCAGTACTTC. The V gene is TRBV9, the J gene TRBJ2-5; D is undetermined. Germline V gene data show CDR1 as SGDLS and CDR2 as YYNGEE. The germline V and J ends were trimmed by 2 bases and 2 bases, with 10 bases remaining between them. The CDR3 totals 14 residues.

The chain recombines TRBV7-2 with TRBJ2-3; 7 bases map to TRBD1. With 5 bases clipped from V and 8 bases from J, the junction kept 7 bases outside the gene matches. Germline CDR1 reads SGHTA; CDR2 reads FQGNSA. The CDR3 extends over 13 amino acids. The CDR3 DNA reads TGTGCCAGCAGCAACGACAGGGCTGGTACGCAGTATTTT. It encodes CASSNDRAGTQYF.

The rearrangement links TRBV6-6 to TRBJ1-1, with D unresolved. The germline V and J ends were trimmed by 4 bases and 4 bases, with 10 bases remaining between them. CDR3 size: 13 residues. Germline V gene sequence: CDR1 MNHNY, CDR2 SVGAGI (reference sequence). CDR3 sequence: CASSLVLATEAFF. CDR3 DNA: TGTGCCAGCAGTTTGGTATTGGCCACTGAAGCTTTCTTT.

The CDR3 region has the DNA TGTGCCAGCAGCTTAGATTTTATCCCTGGACACAGTAACACTGAAGCTTTCTTT. Protein product: CASSLDFIPGHSNTEAFF. The chain carries TRBV11-3 and TRBJ1-1; tentatively, D is TRBD1 (5 bases). Germline loops: CDR1 SGHNT, CDR2 YENEEA. CDR3 size: 18 residues. The V gene lost 0 bases and the J gene lost 2 bases, with 19 bases spanning the gap.

J is TRBJ2-7 and V is TRBV5-4; tentatively, D is TRBD1 (6 bases). Per germline, CDR1 SGHNT and CDR2 YYREEE (reference sequence). V dropped 4 bases and J dropped 1 base, with 15 bases sitting between them. The CDR3 runs 15 residues. CDR3 sequence (DNA): TGTGCCAGCAGCCCTGGGGGCAGGGCATCCTACGAGCAGTACTTC. Its translation: CASSPGGRASYEQYF.

V and J are TRBV5-8 and TRBJ2-3; the match to TRBD1 covers 11 bases. V gave up 3 bases and J gave up 1 base; unmatched junction bases: 4. Germline V gene lookup returns CDR1 SGHTS and CDR2 YDEGEE. The CDR3 runs 16 residues. The CDR3 loop is CASSSRDRGGTDTQYF. CDR3 coding DNA: TGTGCCAGCAGCTCCCGGGACAGGGGGGGCACAGATACGCAGTATTTT.

The chain combines TRBV7-2 with TRBJ2-5; 13 positions agree with TRBD2. Trimming removed 7 bases from V and 5 bases from J; junction bases left unmatched: 7. This CDR3 is 15 amino acids long. CDR1 and CDR2 (germline): SGHTA, FQGNSA. CDR3: CASTLAGGWRETQYF. CDR3 nucleotides: TGTGCCAGCACACTAGCGGGGGGGTGGCGGGAGACCCAGTACTTC.

This clone appeared once. V and J are TRBV27 and TRBJ1-5; D might be TRBD1 (5 bases). V lost 4 bases, J lost 0 bases, and 16 bases lay in between. Germline V gene lookup returns CDR1 MNHEY and CDR2 SMNVEV (reference sequence). CDR3 length: 17 amino acids. The CDR3 here is CASSSLGGGGSNQPQHF. The CDR3 DNA is TGTGCCAGCAGTTCCCTCGGGGGGGGAGGTAGCAATCAGCCCCAGCATTTT.

The chain uses TRBV9 and TRBJ1-6, with a weak D call TRBD1 (6 bases). This CDR3 has 15 residues. The germline gives CDR1 SGDLS, CDR2 YYNGEE. V was trimmed by 4 bases and J by 9 bases, leaving 17 bases between them. The CDR3 DNA sequence: TGTGCCAGCAGCTTCACAGGGTTGGGGGGTTCACCCCTCCACTTT. This translates into CASSFTGLGGSPLHF.

This chain connects TRBV6-5 to TRBJ1-4, with D possibly being TRBD1 (6 bases). Trimming took off 6 bases at V and 11 bases at J, with 19 bases between the two ends. The CDR3 totals 14 residues. Germline V CDR1 and CDR2: MNHEY, SVGAGI. The CDR3 nucleotides are TGTGCCAGCAGAACCCCGGGGGGGGCGGGGAAACTGTTTTTT. Amino acid sequence: CASRTPGGAGKLFF.

The V gene is TRBV30, the J gene TRBJ1-5; the match to TRBD1 covers 9 bases. V lost 4 bases and J lost 4; bases outside the gene matches: 2. Germline CDR1 reads GTSNPN; CDR2 reads SVGIG (reference sequence). The CDR3 is 13 residues long. CDR3 bases: TGTGCCTGGACCGGACAGGGGAATCAGCCCCAGCATTTT. Protein product: CAWTGQGNQPQHF.

The chain is built from TRBV11-2 and TRBJ2-1; maybe TRBD2 (5 bases). Germline CDR1 SGHAT, CDR2 FQNNGV. Trimming took off 7 bases at V and 2 bases at J, with 12 bases between the two ends. The CDR3 spans 14 residues. CDR3: CASKSGIAYNEQFF. CDR3 DNA sequence: TGTGCCAGCAAATCCGGGATCGCCTACAATGAGCAGTTCTTC.

The chain has TRBV5-4 and TRBJ1-5, with TRBD1 identical over 10 bases. The V segment lost 5 bases and the J segment 5 bases; nucleotides outside the gene matches: 4. Germline CDR1 reads SGHNT; CDR2 reads YYREEE (reference sequence). The CDR3 covers 14 residues. CDR3 sequence: CASSAGTGDQPQHF. Written as DNA, the CDR3 is TGTGCCAGCAGTGCCGGGACAGGGGATCAGCCCCAGCATTTT.

A few counts support this clone. The chain uses TRBV7-3 and TRBJ2-7; TRBD2 is a possible D gene (5 bases). This CDR3 is built from 13 residues. With 2 bases removed from V and 3 bases from J, the gap between germline ends came to 8 bases. Germline CDR1 reads SGHTA; CDR2 reads FQGTGA. In nucleotides, the CDR3 is TGTGCCAGCAGCTTAGGTGAGGGCTACGAGCAGTACTTC. Its protein product is CASSLGEGYEQYF.

The chain combines TRBV5-4 with TRBJ2-2; 11 nucleotides agree with TRBD2. This CDR3 contains 19 residues. Germline V gene sequence: CDR1 SGHNT, CDR2 YYREEE (reference sequence). V lost 0 bases, J lost 0 bases, and 7 bases stayed unmatched. CDR3 region: CASSLGVASGGSNTGELFF. CDR3 coding DNA: TGTGCCAGCAGCTTGGGGGTCGCTAGCGGGGGGTCGAACACCGGGGAGCTGTTTTTT.

This chain joins TRBV2 and TRBJ1-4; D may be TRBD1 (5 bases). V shed 4 bases and J shed 8 bases, with 14 bases lying between them. CDR1 is SNHLY and CDR2 is FYNNEI in the germline V gene. CDR3 length: 14 amino acids. The CDR3 DNA follows: TGTGCCAGCAGTGGCCGGGACCTTGTCGAAAAACTGTTTTTT. Encoded protein: CASSGRDLVEKLFF. The full variable domain, with the rest looked up from reference TRBV2 and TRBJ1-4, is EPEVTQTPSHQVTQMGQEVILRCVPISNHLYFYWYRQILGQKVEFLVSFYNNEISEKSEIFDDQFSVERPDGSNFTLKIRSTKLEDSAMYFCASSGRDLVEKLFFGSGTQLSVL.

V is TRBV5-4 and J is TRBJ2-1; D is possibly TRBD1 or TRBD2 (6 bases each). The length of the CDR3 is 16 residues. CDR1 is SGHNT, CDR2 YYREEE, per germline (reference sequence). Trimming pared 0 bases from V and 6 bases from J, leaving 16 bases between. CDR3 sequence (DNA): TGTGCCAGCAGCTTGGACCCCGTGGGGGGCGTCAATGAGCAGTTCTTC. As protein: CASSLDPVGGVNEQFF.

This clone was observed once. J is TRBJ2-1 and V is TRBV7-2; the D is unclear. The CDR3 spans 14 residues. V was pared by 2 bases and J by 0 bases, with 5 bases between. Germline CDR1 reads SGHTA; CDR2 reads FQGNSA. The CDR3 is CASSLFYSYNEQFF. As DNA, the CDR3 is TGTGCCAGCAGCTTATTTTACTCCTACAATGAGCAGTTCTTC.

This clone is a singleton in its sample. The chain couples TRBV7-3 to TRBJ2-2, with D perhaps TRBD2 (6 bases). Per germline, CDR1 SGHTA and CDR2 FQGTGA. The CDR3 runs 17 residues. The V end lost 1 base, the J end lost 2 bases, and 14 bases lay between the germline ends. The CDR3 nucleotides are TGTGCCAGCAGCTTAAGAGGTTGGACTATCAACACCGGGGAGCTGTTTTTT. Encoded protein: CASSLRGWTINTGELFF. The full variable domain, its missing parts supplied by reference TRBV7-3 and TRBJ2-2, is GAGVSQTPSNKVTEKGKYVELRCDPISGHTALYWYRQSLGQGPEFLIYFQGTGAADDSGLPNDRFFAVRPEGSVSTLKIQRTERGDSAVYLCASSLRGWTINTGELFFGEGSRLTVL.

The chain employs TRBV4-2 and TRBJ2-5; D is perhaps TRBD2 (5 bases). The CDR3 runs 14 residues. Trimming stripped 5 bases from V and 5 bases from J, with 15 bases between. Looked up from germline, CDR1 is LGHNA and CDR2 is YNFKEQ. This CDR3 reads CASSTHRERETQYF. The CDR3 nucleotides read TGTGCCAGCAGCACCCACCGGGAACGGGAGACCCAGTACTTC.

The V gene is TRBV19, the J gene TRBJ2-7; 8 bases fit TRBD1. Germline values: CDR1 LNHDA, CDR2 SQIVND (reference sequence). The CDR3 is 16 amino acids. V shed 6 bases and J 3 bases; nucleotides not matched to a gene: 13. For the CDR3, the DNA is TGTGCCAGTAGCCAGGGACGGACAGGGACCCACTACGAGCAGTACTTC. It is translated as CASSQGRTGTHYEQYF. Drawing the rest from reference TRBV19 and TRBJ2-7, the complete variable domain is DGGITQSPKYLFRKEGQNVTLSCEQNLNHDAMYWYRQDPGQGLRLIYYSQIVNDFQKGDIAEGYSVSREKKESFPLTVTSAQKNPTAFYLCASSQGRTGTHYEQYFGPGTRLTVT.

The chain carries TRBV7-9 and TRBJ1-1, with D possibly TRBD1 on 5 matching bases. Germline CDR1 reads SEHNR; CDR2 reads FQNEAQ (reference sequence). V was trimmed by 6 bases and J by 7 bases, leaving 18 bases between them. The CDR3 is 14 amino acids. The CDR3 coding sequence is TGTGCCAGCAGTCAAAACGCGAGGGACCATGAAGCTTTCTTT. Protein: CASSQNARDHEAFF.

The chain couples TRBV2 to TRBJ2-3, with D possibly being TRBD1 or TRBD2 (7 bases each). Germline V CDR1 and CDR2: SNHLY, FYNNEI. This CDR3 region has 15 residues. V was shortened by 8 bases and J by 3 bases, with 18 bases between the two germline ends. The DNA for the CDR3 is TGTGCCAGCTCCGCGGGGGCACAGGGGACAGATACGCAGTATTTT. Its translation: CASSAGAQGTDTQYF.

The chain has TRBV6-5 and TRBJ2-1, with D possibly TRBD2 on 6 matching bases. CDR1 is MNHEY and CDR2 is SVGAGI in the germline V gene. This CDR3 spans 12 amino acids. V lost 10 bases and J lost 11, with 18 bases in between. The CDR3 region is CAIPYEGTQQFF. The CDR3 nucleotides read TGTGCCATCCCCTACGAAGGGACTCAGCAGTTCTTC.

CDR3 DNA: TGTGCCAGCGGACCACAGGGGGCCAGTCAGCCCCAGCATTTT. Translating it yields CASGPQGASQPQHF. V and J are TRBV28 and TRBJ1-5; TRBD1 agrees at 9 bases. CDR3 length: 14 amino acids. J gave up 6 bases and V 8 bases, and 8 bases lay outside the gene matches. The germline CDR1 and CDR2 sequences are MDHEN and SYDVKM.